Shown below are 26 T cell receptor beta chains from a single sample sequenced in a study of shared clonotypes between healthy human individuals. Sequencing used immunoSEQ multiplex PCR; TCRdb keeps in-frame clones, though not all of them. Found here are roughly 2.4 million clones, approximately 94% of them singletons; the top ten hold 0.1% to 0.15%. The sequenced sample consisted of naive CD4+ T cells sorted from blood. The subset was: CD45RA+ positively selected. Every receptor here comes from a man aged 18 to 29 in good health.

The chain couples TRBV5-1 to TRBJ2-5, with no clear D. The CDR3 totals 13 residues. With 5 bases removed from V and 0 bases from J, the gap between germline ends came to 8 bases. Looked up from germline, CDR1 is SGHRS and CDR2 is YFSETQ. The CDR3 loop reads CASRASYQETQYF. CDR3 bases: TGCGCCAGCAGGGCTTCCTACCAAGAGACCCAGTACTTC.

The chain recombines TRBV2 with TRBJ2-6; D call uncertain. This CDR3 has 13 amino acids. Between the trimmed V and J ends, which lost 7 bases and 2 bases, there was a span of 6 bases. CDR1 and CDR2 (germline): SNHLY, FYNNEI. The CDR3 loop reads CASNVAGANVLTF. The CDR3, as DNA: TGTGCCAGCAACGTCGCTGGGGCCAACGTCCTGACTTTC. The variable domain in full, with the rest retrieved from reference TRBV2 and TRBJ2-6, is EPEVTQTPSHQVTQMGQEVILRCVPISNHLYFYWYRQILGQKVEFLVSFYNNEISEKSEIFDDQFSVERPDGSNFTLKIRSTKLEDSAMYFCASNVAGANVLTFGAGSRLTVL.

V and J are TRBV25-1 and TRBJ1-4; D unresolved. This CDR3 spans 13 amino acids. The V end was cut by 1 base, the J end by 6 bases, with 6 bases between. Germline assignment: CDR1 MGHDK and CDR2 SYGVNS. The CDR3 bases are TGTGCCAGCAGTGAATGGGCGGATGAAAAACTGTTTTTT. Protein: CASSEWADEKLFF.

V and J are TRBV5-6 and TRBJ2-7; no firm D call. This CDR3 is 12 amino acids long. Germline V CDR1 and CDR2: SGHDT, YYEEEE. Trimming took off 2 bases at V and 3 bases at J, with 6 bases between the two ends. The DNA for the CDR3 is TGTGCCAGCAGCTTTCTAGACTACGAGCAGTACTTC. Translation gives CASSFLDYEQYF.

The CDR3 coding sequence is TGCGCCAGCAGTGAGTCCGGCCCCCCGGGCTCCTACGAGCAGTACTTC. It is translated as CASSESGPPGSYEQYF. The chain couples TRBV10-1 to TRBJ2-7; D remains unclear. The CDR3 is 16 amino acids. Deletions cut 0 bases from V and 0 bases from J, with 12 bases between. Germline V gives CDR1 WNHNN, CDR2 SYGVQD (reference sequence).

The chain joins TRBV27 to TRBJ2-1; 8 nucleotides match TRBD1. V gave up 3 bases and J gave up 7 bases; unmatched junction bases: 20. From germline, CDR1 is MNHEY and CDR2 SMNVEV (reference sequence). The CDR3 contains 19 residues. This chain's CDR3 is CASSFRTGTTGRWRNEQFF. CDR3 in DNA: TGTGCCAGCAGTTTTCGGACAGGGACGACCGGGAGATGGAGGAATGAGCAGTTCTTC.

This chain uses TRBV2 with TRBJ1-2, with a tentative D call TRBD1 (5 bases). V was cut by 10 bases and J by 4 bases, with 22 bases left in between. The germline gives CDR1 SNHLY, CDR2 FYNNEI. The CDR3 runs 15 residues. The CDR3 sequence is CATYTGGRQSYGYTF. As DNA, the CDR3 is TGTGCCACCTACACGGGCGGAAGACAGAGCTATGGCTACACCTTC.

The chain has TRBV2 and TRBJ2-5; the D gene is possibly TRBD2 (6 bases). Trimming shortened V by 9 bases and J by 4 bases, and 18 bases separated the two germline ends. CDR1 and CDR2 from the germline V gene are SNHLY and FYNNEI. The CDR3 has 14 residues. This CDR3 is CASDGGIGGETQYF. The CDR3 coding sequence is TGTGCCAGTGACGGAGGGATCGGAGGAGAGACCCAGTACTTC. The full variable domain, completed using reference TRBV2 and TRBJ2-5, is EPEVTQTPSHQVTQMGQEVILRCVPISNHLYFYWYRQILGQKVEFLVSFYNNEISEKSEIFDDQFSVERPDGSNFTLKIRSTKLEDSAMYFCASDGGIGGETQYFGPGTRLLVL.

The V gene is TRBV2, the J gene TRBJ1-1, with D possibly matching TRBD1 (5 bases). Germline CDR1 SNHLY, CDR2 FYNNEI. V lost 5 bases, J lost 1 base, and 8 bases lay in between. The CDR3 totals 13 residues. The chain's CDR3 is CASSQGWNTEAFF. In DNA, the CDR3 is TGTGCCAGCAGTCAGGGTTGGAACACTGAAGCTTTCTTT.

This chain links TRBV16 with TRBJ2-2; no firm D call. This CDR3 comprises 14 residues. V was trimmed by 2 bases and J by 0 bases, leaving 4 bases between them. Germline V CDR1 and CDR2: KGHSY, FQNENV. CDR3 amino acids: CASSQNTNTGELFF. In DNA form, the CDR3 reads TGTGCCAGCAGCCAAAATACGAACACCGGGGAGCTGTTTTTT.

The CDR3 sequence is CASTLVSNTEAFF. The CDR3 DNA reads as TGTGCCAGCACGTTAGTATCCAACACTGAAGCTTTCTTT. This chain uses TRBV7-2 with TRBJ1-1; the D is unclear. The germline V gene has CDR1 SGHTA and CDR2 FQGNSA. The CDR3 sequence is 13 residues long. The V and J ends lost 7 bases and 2 bases respectively, with 11 bases between them.

CDR3 nucleotides: TGTGCCTGTTCTGGACTAGCGGGATACAATGAGCAGTTCTTC. It encodes CACSGLAGYNEQFF. The J gene is TRBJ2-1, the V gene TRBV30; 12 bases line up with TRBD2. The V segment lost 6 bases and the J segment 4 bases; nucleotides outside the gene matches: 4. The CDR3 runs to 14 residues. Germline CDR1 and CDR2: GTSNPN and SVGIG (reference sequence).

Concerning this clone: This sample also contains other DNA sequences that code for the same CDR3. The genes are TRBV30 and TRBJ1-3; D remains unclear. CDR1 and CDR2 (germline): GTSNPN, SVGIG (reference sequence). The CDR3 is 11 amino acids. V lost 4 bases and J lost 4, with 5 bases in between. This CDR3 is CAWTPGNTIYF. CDR3 DNA sequence: TGTGCCTGGACTCCCGGAAACACCATATATTTT.

As to this clone: In the same sample, other DNA sequences code for this CDR3. CDR3 amino acids: CASSSGQIYNSPLHF. CDR3 DNA: TGCGCCAGCAGCAGCGGACAGATCTATAATTCACCCCTCCACTTT. This sequence joins TRBV5-1 and TRBJ1-6; weak D call: TRBD1 (6 bases). Looked up from germline, CDR1 is SGHRS and CDR2 is YFSETQ. This CDR3 contains 15 residues. V lost 4 bases, J lost 3 bases, and 11 bases lay in between.

CDR3 coding DNA: TGTGCCAGCAGCTTGGAGGTCAGGGGAAGGGCTAATGAAAAACTGTTTTTT. It specifies CASSLEVRGRANEKLFF. The rearrangement links TRBV5-6 to TRBJ1-4; D possibly corresponds to TRBD1 (6 bases). Trimming left V 0 bases short and J 3 bases short, with 15 bases between. The germline gives CDR1 SGHDT, CDR2 YYEEEE. The CDR3 contains 17 residues.

The chain couples TRBV7-2 to TRBJ2-3, with D maybe TRBD2 (6 bases). This CDR3 is built from 14 residues. Germline V gene sequence: CDR1 SGHTA, CDR2 FQGNSA. V was pared by 5 bases and J by 4 bases, with 13 bases between. The CDR3 coding sequence is TGTGCCAGCAGCCTTGGGGGGTTCTCAGATACGCAGTATTTT. This translates into CASSLGGFSDTQYF.

This chain connects TRBV10-3 to TRBJ1-1, with D uncertain. The V gene lost 4 bases and the J gene lost 0 bases, with 9 bases spanning the gap. The CDR3 is 14 amino acids. Germline-derived CDR1 and CDR2 are ENHRY and SYGVKD. CDR3 sequence reads: CAISVSVMNTEAFF. The DNA for the CDR3 is TGTGCCATCAGTGTTTCGGTAATGAACACTGAAGCTTTCTTT.

The J gene is TRBJ2-7, the V gene TRBV7-2, with 8 positions matching TRBD1. V gave up 4 bases and J gave up 0 bases; unmatched junction bases: 5. Germline CDR1 reads SGHTA; CDR2 reads FQGNSA. This CDR3 region has 15 residues. CDR3 sequence reads: CASSSVTGGSYEQYF. CDR3 coding DNA: TGTGCCAGCAGCTCTGTTACAGGGGGCTCCTACGAGCAGTACTTC.

The J gene is TRBJ2-1, the V gene TRBV4-1; 12 nucleotides match TRBD2. The CDR3 runs to 20 residues. Germline assignment: CDR1 MGHRA and CDR2 YSYEKL. J gave up 0 bases and V 3 bases, and 12 bases lay outside the gene matches. CDR3 coding DNA: TGCGCCAGCAGCCACACCGTGGGACTAGCGGGCCTGAGCTCCTACAATGAGCAGTTCTTC. Protein sequence: CASSHTVGLAGLSSYNEQFF.

The count of this clone is one. This chain joins TRBV7-8 and TRBJ1-3; the D gene is possibly TRBD1 (6 bases). V was shortened by 4 bases and J by 2 bases, with 9 bases between the two germline ends. This CDR3 spans 14 amino acids. Germline V lookup: CDR1 SGHVS, CDR2 FQNEAQ. The CDR3 protein is CASSYRDTGNTIYF. The CDR3 DNA is TGTGCCAGCAGCTACCGGGACACTGGAAACACCATATATTTT.

The CDR3 DNA is TGTGCCAGTAGTTCGACCGGGACAGGGATTTCCTACGAGCAGTACTTC. This gives the protein CASSSTGTGISYEQYF. The chain joins TRBV19 to TRBJ2-7, with 9 bases matching TRBD1. The CDR3 totals 16 residues. Losses at the gene ends were 5 bases for V and 1 base for J; bases not matched to a gene: 9. Germline V gene sequence: CDR1 LNHDA, CDR2 SQIVND (reference sequence). The variable domain in full, completed from reference TRBV19 and TRBJ2-7, reads DGGITQSPKYLFRKEGQNVTLSCEQNLNHDAMYWYRQDPGQGLRLIYYSQIVNDFQKGDIAEGYSVSREKKESFPLTVTSAQKNPTAFYLCASSSTGTGISYEQYFGPGTRLTVT.

In the case of this clone: A read error may produce the germline difference seen at one junction end. The chain carries TRBV7-7 and TRBJ2-1; 13 bases agree with TRBD2. The CDR3 is 15 amino acids. Germline lookup yields CDR1 SSHAT and CDR2 FNYEAQ (reference sequence). CDR3 nucleotides: TGTGCTAGCAGCTTAGGACTAGCGGGAGTCAGTGAGCAGTTCTTC. It encodes CASSLGLAGVSEQFF.

Written as DNA, the CDR3 is TGTGCCAGCAGCCCGGGACCGGAACTAGGTTCACCCCTCCACTTT. Residues: CASSPGPELGSPLHF. The chain combines TRBV7-2 with TRBJ1-6; a weak D match, TRBD1 (5 bases). The CDR3 runs to 15 residues. Trimming cost V 5 bases and J 9 bases, with 17 bases left between them. The V gene's germline CDR1 is SGHTA and CDR2 FQGNSA. The complete variable domain, with remaining parts taken from reference TRBV7-2 and TRBJ1-6, reads GAGVSQSPSNKVTEKGKDVELRCDPISGHTALYWYRQSLGQGLEFLIYFQGNSAPDKSGLPSDRFSAERTGGSVSTLTIQRTQQEDSAVYLCASSPGPELGSPLHFGNGTRLTVT.

The rearrangement links TRBV23-1 to TRBJ1-2; 7 bases agree with TRBD1. TRBV23-1 is labeled an ORF, and its function is uncertain. Losses at the gene ends were 1 base for V and 3 bases for J; bases not matched to a gene: 5. There are 15 residues in the CDR3. In nucleotides, the CDR3 is TGCGCCAGCAGTCAATGGCGACAGGGTGACTATGGCTACACCTTC. Translating gives CASSQWRQGDYGYTF.

CDR3 amino acids: CASSSGLRRSEAFF. Written as DNA, the CDR3 is TGTGCCAGCAGCTCGGGACTCCGGAGGTCCGAAGCTTTCTTT. J is TRBJ1-1 and V is TRBV13; TRBD1 is a possible D gene (5 bases). Trimming removed 4 bases at V and 8 bases at J, with 17 bases between. Germline V gene sequence: CDR1 PRHDT, CDR2 FYEKMQ (reference sequence). The CDR3 is made up of 14 amino acids.

The rearrangement joins TRBV9 to TRBJ2-2; D not resolved. Per germline, CDR1 SGDLS and CDR2 YYNGEE. Trimming stripped 1 base from V and 2 bases from J, with 12 bases between. The CDR3 consists of 16 residues. CDR3 sequence reads: CASSVQSGVNTGELFF. As DNA, the CDR3 is TGTGCCAGCAGCGTACAGTCAGGAGTAAACACCGGGGAGCTGTTTTTT.